This record covers a single TCR beta chain. Its antigen is undetermined. This sample stems from a study of cytomegalovirus exposure and HLA in healthy donors. Study findings and constraints: Common viral pathogens seemed, in a later analysis, to connect with several of the most significant clusters. Reports credit the classifier with highly specific, highly sensitive diagnosis of cytomegalovirus status. In a later analysis, a missense DCLRE1C variant was linked to TCR beta V- and J-gene trimming.

The CDR3 is 16 amino acids. Trimming took 0 bases from V and 4 from J; bases not matched to a gene: 4. The V gene's germline CDR1 is SGHRS and CDR2 YFSETQ. In the PCR, 60 Vbeta and 13 Jbeta primers were used. Clones were read by immunoSEQ multiplex PCR, and TCRdb kept only the in-frame ones, dropping some. The repertoire holds about 120,000 clones, with roughly 78% as singletons. The sample consisted of PBMCs. The J gene is TRBJ2-3, the V gene TRBV5-1, with 11 bases aligning to TRBD2. The sequence came from a man aged 25-40 years in good health and CMV-seropositive. The CDR3 here is CASSLGLAGNPDTQYF. Written as DNA, the CDR3 is TGCGCCAGCAGCTTGGGACTAGCGGGGAACCCAGATACGCAGTATTTT.